This T cell receptor (beta chain) is drawn from a study of blood T cell repertoires in COVID-19. CDR3 length: 14 residues. The germline gives CDR1 SGHNT, CDR2 YYREEE (reference sequence). Trimming removed 3 bases from V and 4 bases from J, with 14 bases in between. Per the original methods: Counts of nucleated cells, estimated from reference gene primer amplification, were obtained. The table came from immunoSEQ multiplex PCR; TCRdb's copy has only in-frame clones and leaves some out. The V and J calls and clone size were taken over from that table, and D and trimming were inferred from the DNA. The top ten clones hold more than 20% of a sample with some 120,000 clones, about 80% of them seen once.

Material for sequencing was peripheral blood. The receptor was isolated from a human donor in a cohort sampled during active COVID-19. The V call is TRBV5-4, the J call TRBJ2-7, with D possibly being TRBD2 (5 bases). The chain's CDR3 is CASSSPGNRYEQYF. The CDR3 coding sequence is TGTGCCAGCAGCTCCCCGGGGAATCGTTACGAGCAGTACTTC.